The 22 T cell receptor beta chains below come from one sample, sequenced in a study of Graves' ophthalmopathy and Graves' hyperthyroidism. TCR beta CDR3 amplification used RNA transcripts. HTBI primers were employed in first-round RT-PCR, then a second-round multiplex PCR followed. Via MiXCR, TCRdb re-called the multiplex PCR reads, giving one row per CDR3 protein. Here the sample spans approximately 380,000 distinct CDR3 sequences, roughly 20% being singletons. Input material: peripheral blood. These receptors came from a woman aged 18-29 years with stable Graves' hyperthyroidism.

This clonotype has a handful of counts. It may be a read error: a sequence one base away is much more abundant. The J gene is TRBJ2-2, the V gene TRBV6-1; unclear D gene. The CDR3 is 14 amino acids. The germline V and J ends were trimmed by 11 bases and 4 bases, with 17 bases remaining between them. Germline values: CDR1 MNHNS, CDR2 SASEGT. As DNA, the CDR3 is TGTGCCGTTGCTAGGCTCTCGGGCACCGGGGAGCTGTTTTTT. This encodes CAVARLSGTGELFF.

This clonotype came up many times. The genes are TRBV20-1 and TRBJ2-7; 7 nucleotides match TRBD2. V lost 1 base to trimming and J lost 2 bases; unmatched junction nucleotides: 8. The CDR3 covers 15 residues. Germline CDR1 and CDR2: DFQATT and SNEGSKA (reference sequence). In DNA form, the CDR3 reads TGCAGTGCTAGAGTAAGCGGGAACCCCACCTACGAGCAGTACTTC. Translation: CSARVSGNPTYEQYF.

A few counts support this clonotype. An end of the junction does not agree with germline; a read error may underlie this. The CDR3 nucleotides are TGTGCCAGCAGTTACTCGACTAGTTACCTAAACATTAAGTACTTC. This gives the protein CASSYSTSYLNIKYF. The rearrangement uses TRBV6-5 and TRBJ2-4, with D possibly matching TRBD2 (6 bases). Germline-derived CDR1 and CDR2 are MNHEY and SVGAGI. CDR3 length equals 15 residues.

V gene TRBV6-2 or TRBV6-3 combines with J gene TRBJ1-5; 9 bases map to TRBD1. This CDR3 is 14 amino acids long. J was trimmed by 7 bases and V by 2 bases; bases with no gene match: 3. CDR1 MNHEY and CDR2 SVGEGT come from the germline V gene. The CDR3 region has the DNA TGTGCCAGCAGTTACGGGGACAGGGCGCAGCCCCAGCATTTT. Protein: CASSYGDRAQPQHF.

As to this clonotype: A read error may explain this, as a much larger clone is one base away. This sequence joins TRBV6-2 or TRBV6-3 and TRBJ1-2, with a possible D match to TRBD1 (5 bases). V lost 7 bases, J lost 2 bases, and 17 bases lay in between. The CDR3 contains 15 residues. Per the germline V gene, CDR1 is MNHEY and CDR2 is SVGEGT. The CDR3 loop reads CASKIVQEPNYGYTF. CDR3 nucleotide sequence: TGTGCCAGCAAAATAGTACAGGAACCCAACTATGGCTACACCTTC.

This clonotype appeared many times. This chain links TRBV7-9 with TRBJ2-7; 14 bases fit TRBD2. Germline CDR1 SEHNR, CDR2 FQNEAQ (reference sequence). The CDR3 covers 22 residues. The ends lost 6 bases at V and 7 bases at J; junction bases unmatched: 29. The CDR3 DNA is TGTGCCAGCAGGCTTACCGGGACTAGCGGGGGATTACGTTTCTTGATTCTTTCGGAGCAGTACTTC. Translated: CASRLTGTSGGLRFLILSEQYF.

The sample holds a few counts of this clonotype. CDR3 in amino acids: CASSTRGGLAEYNEQFF. CDR3 DNA: TGTGCCAGCAGTACACGCGGGGGACTAGCGGAATACAATGAGCAGTTCTTC. The J gene is TRBJ2-1, the V gene TRBV6-2 or TRBV6-3; TRBD2 matches at 11 bases. V shed 5 bases, J shed 4 bases, and the junction held 10 bases outside the gene matches. Per the germline V gene, CDR1 is MNHEY and CDR2 is SVGEGT. This CDR3 is built from 17 residues.

This clonotype was observed a single time. J is TRBJ1-1 and V is TRBV2; D is undetermined. Germline CDR1 and CDR2: SNHLY and FYNNEI. V lost 4 bases, J lost 5 bases, and 5 bases lay in between. The CDR3 has 11 residues. The CDR3 sequence is CASSVSTEAFF. Written as DNA, the CDR3 is TGTGCCAGCAGTGTTTCTACTGAAGCTTTCTTT.

This clonotype was detected ten times or more. This chain connects TRBV6-5 to TRBJ2-5, with TRBD1 identical over 7 bases. V shed 0 bases and J 3 bases; nucleotides not matched to a gene: 1. The CDR3 runs to 14 residues. CDR1 is MNHEY and CDR2 is SVGAGI in the germline V gene. CDR3 loop: CASSYSTGEETQYF. In DNA, the CDR3 is TGTGCCAGCAGTTACTCAACAGGGGAAGAGACCCAGTACTTC.

As regards this clonotype: The conserved phenylalanine or tryptophan normally closing the CDR3 is absent here, so this likely arose from a read error. V and J are TRBV20-1 and TRBJ2-5; D is unclear. The CDR3 runs 12 residues. The germline V gene encodes CDR1 DFQATT and CDR2 SNEGSKA (reference sequence). The CDR3 bases are TGCAGTGCTGGGATAGGTAAAGAGTCCCAGTACTAC. It yields the protein CSAGIGKESQYY.

The gene calls are TRBV19 and TRBJ2-7; D ambiguous. CDR1 and CDR2 from the germline V gene are LNHDA and SQIVND (reference sequence). This CDR3 has 14 residues. V shed 4 bases and J shed 2 bases, with 12 bases lying between them. This chain's CDR3 is CASSRYGTTYEQYF. CDR3 sequence (DNA): TGTGCCAGTAGTAGATACGGTACAACCTACGAGCAGTACTTC. Combining the CDR3 with reference TRBV19 and TRBJ2-7 gives the whole variable domain DGGITQSPKYLFRKEGQNVTLSCEQNLNHDAMYWYRQDPGQGLRLIYYSQIVNDFQKGDIAEGYSVSREKKESFPLTVTSAQKNPTAFYLCASSRYGTTYEQYFGPGTRLTVT.

This clonotype was detected a few times. The chain carries TRBV10-3 and TRBJ2-7; 15 nucleotides align to TRBD2. The germline gives CDR1 ENHRY, CDR2 SYGVKD. The J segment lost 10 bases and the V segment lost 2 bases, leaving 6 bases of the junction unmatched. This CDR3 has 15 amino acids. The CDR3 protein is CAISEPGLAGGPQYF. As DNA, the CDR3 is TGTGCCATCAGTGAGCCGGGACTAGCGGGAGGCCCCCAGTACTTC.

The chain joins TRBV30 to TRBJ1-1; D unresolved. This CDR3 has 16 amino acids. Trimming stripped 2 bases from V and 5 bases from J, with 21 bases between. Looked up from germline, CDR1 is GTSNPN and CDR2 is SVGIG (reference sequence). The CDR3 spells CAWSHPDRWVRTEAFF. CDR3 nucleotides: TGTGCCTGGAGTCACCCTGATAGGTGGGTACGGACTGAAGCTTTCTTT. The full variable domain, its missing parts supplied by reference TRBV30 and TRBJ1-1, is SQTIHQWPATLVQPVGSPLSLECTVEGTSNPNLYWYRQAAGRGLQLLFYSVGIGQISSEVPQNLSASRPQDRQFILSSKKLLLSDSGFYLCAWSHPDRWVRTEAFFGQGTRLTVV.

This clonotype was observed many times. Compared with germline, one end of the junction differs, possibly owing to a read error. This rearrangement joins TRBV6-1 to TRBJ2-4; 7 nucleotides align to TRBD2. Germline V CDR1 and CDR2: MNHNS, SASEGT. This CDR3 comprises 15 residues. In DNA form, the CDR3 reads TGTGCCAGCAGTCCTCTCGCGGGAGTATTTATGTTTGGGGACTTC. Residues: CASSPLAGVFMFGDF.

V gene TRBV12-3 or TRBV12-4 combines with J gene TRBJ2-2; D call uncertain. This CDR3 is built from 11 residues. Trimming removed 3 bases at V and 9 bases at J, with 5 bases between. The CDR3 loop is CASSFDRELFF. The DNA of the CDR3 is TGTGCCAGCAGTTTCGACCGGGAGCTGTTTTTT.

The sample holds many counts of this clonotype. The genes are TRBV28 and TRBJ1-1; D gene ambiguous. The V gene's germline CDR1 is MDHEN and CDR2 SYDVKM. This CDR3 has 11 amino acids. Trimming took off 10 bases at V and 2 bases at J, with 8 bases between the two ends. Here the CDR3 reads CATNPNTEAFF. CDR3 sequence (DNA): TGTGCCACCAACCCCAACACTGAAGCTTTCTTT.

This clonotype was picked up many times. The V and J genes are TRBV27 and TRBJ1-6; 7 positions agree with TRBD1. With 5 bases clipped from V and 6 bases from J, the junction kept 13 bases outside the gene matches. The CDR3 contains 17 residues. Germline CDR1 and CDR2: MNHEY and SMNVEV (reference sequence). In DNA, the CDR3 is TGTGCCAGCAGTCCCCGCCCCACAGGGGTCGGTAATTCACCCCTCCACTTT. Amino acids: CASSPRPTGVGNSPLHF.

This clonotype was observed many times. As DNA, the CDR3 is TGTGCCAGCAGTTACGACAGGGGGCGAGGCGGCTACACCTTC. This sequence encodes CASSYDRGRGGYTF. V and J are TRBV6-2 or TRBV6-3 and TRBJ1-2; TRBD1 agrees at 10 bases. Germline V gives CDR1 MNHEY, CDR2 SVGEGT. The CDR3 consists of 14 residues. V gave up 2 bases and J gave up 8 bases; unmatched junction bases: 5.

The genes are TRBV12-3 or TRBV12-4 and TRBJ1-2, with D possibly TRBD1 on 6 matching bases. The CDR3 length is 17 residues. Trimming stripped 4 bases from V and 4 bases from J, with 22 bases between. The CDR3 spells CASSSRPHGGRSYGYTF. As DNA, the CDR3 is TGTGCCAGCAGTTCCCGACCCCACGGGGGCCGAAGCTATGGCTACACCTTC.

This clonotype appeared a few times. The genes are TRBV9 and TRBJ2-6, with 8 bases fitting TRBD1. The V gene's germline CDR1 is SGDLS and CDR2 YYNGEE. The junction had 9 bases not matched to a gene; V was cut back by 0 bases and J by 4 bases. CDR3 length: 18 amino acids. CDR3 sequence: CASSVAWDRSGGANVLTF. DNA for the CDR3: TGTGCCAGCAGCGTAGCGTGGGACAGGTCGGGGGGGGCCAACGTCCTGACTTTC.

The chain is built from TRBV4-2 and TRBJ1-2; D remains ambiguous. In germline, CDR1 is LGHNA, CDR2 YNFKEQ. The V and J ends lost 0 bases and 4 bases respectively, with 12 bases between them. The CDR3 length is 15 residues. The CDR3 DNA is TGTGCCAGCAGCCAAGACGGAGCGCCTGGCTATGGCTACACCTTC. It encodes CASSQDGAPGYGYTF.

Many counts were recorded for this clonotype. The CDR3 DNA is TGTGCCAGCAGCCAGGGGACAGGGAGGAGCTTGGGCATTCAGTACTTC. Amino acids: CASSQGTGRSLGIQYF. The rearrangement links TRBV11-2 to TRBJ2-4; 9 nucleotides match TRBD1. V shed 5 bases, J shed 9 bases, and the junction held 14 bases outside the gene matches. Germline lookup yields CDR1 SGHAT and CDR2 FQNNGV. CDR3 length equals 16 residues.